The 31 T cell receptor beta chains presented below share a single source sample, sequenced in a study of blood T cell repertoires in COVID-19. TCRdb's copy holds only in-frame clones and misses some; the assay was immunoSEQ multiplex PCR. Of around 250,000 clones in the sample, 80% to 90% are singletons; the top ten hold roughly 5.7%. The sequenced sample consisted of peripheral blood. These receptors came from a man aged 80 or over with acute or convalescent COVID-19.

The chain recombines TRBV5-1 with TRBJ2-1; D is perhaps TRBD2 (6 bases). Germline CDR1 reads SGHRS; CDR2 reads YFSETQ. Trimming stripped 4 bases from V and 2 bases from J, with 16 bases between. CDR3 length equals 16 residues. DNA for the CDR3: TGCGCCAGCAGCATTGAAGCCGGGGGAGCCTACAATGAGCAGTTCTTC. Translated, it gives CASSIEAGGAYNEQFF.

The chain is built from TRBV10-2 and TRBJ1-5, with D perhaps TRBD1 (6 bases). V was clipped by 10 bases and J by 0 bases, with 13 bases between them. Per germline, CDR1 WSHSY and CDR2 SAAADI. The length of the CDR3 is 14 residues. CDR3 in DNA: TGCGCCACCGCACAGGGATTTAGCAATCAGCCCCAGCATTTT. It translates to CATAQGFSNQPQHF.

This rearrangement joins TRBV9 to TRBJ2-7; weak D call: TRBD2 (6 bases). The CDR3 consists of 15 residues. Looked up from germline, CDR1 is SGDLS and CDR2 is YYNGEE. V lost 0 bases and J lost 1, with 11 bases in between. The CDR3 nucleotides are TGTGCCAGCAGCGTAGAGGCTAGCGCGTCCTACGAGCAGTACTTC. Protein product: CASSVEASASYEQYF.

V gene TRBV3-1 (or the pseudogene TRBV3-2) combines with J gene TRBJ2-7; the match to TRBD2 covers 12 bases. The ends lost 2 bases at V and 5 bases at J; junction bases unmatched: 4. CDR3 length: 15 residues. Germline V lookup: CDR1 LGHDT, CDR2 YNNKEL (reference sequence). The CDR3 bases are TGTGCCAGCAGCCAAATGACTAGCGGGGGCCACGAGCAGTACTTC. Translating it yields CASSQMTSGGHEQYF.

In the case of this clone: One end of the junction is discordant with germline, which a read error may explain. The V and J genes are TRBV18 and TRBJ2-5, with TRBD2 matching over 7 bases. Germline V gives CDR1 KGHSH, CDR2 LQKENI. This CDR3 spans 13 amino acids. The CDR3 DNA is TGTGTCAGCTCAAGGGGACTAAAAGAGACCCAGTACTTC. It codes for CVSSRGLKETQYF.

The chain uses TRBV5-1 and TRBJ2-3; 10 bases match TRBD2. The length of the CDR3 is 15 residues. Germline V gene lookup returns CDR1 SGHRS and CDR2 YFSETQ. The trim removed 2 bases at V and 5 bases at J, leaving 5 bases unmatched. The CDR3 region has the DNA TGCGCCAGCAGCTTTCTAGCGGGAGAGAAAGATACGCAGTATTTT. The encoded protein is CASSFLAGEKDTQYF.

The CDR3 region is CASREGQGSTDTQYF. CDR3 nucleotide sequence: TGTGCCAGCAGGGAGGGACAGGGAAGCACAGATACGCAGTATTTT. The chain is built from TRBV6-5 and TRBJ2-3; 9 bases agree with TRBD1. V lost 6 bases, J lost 0 bases, and 4 bases stayed unmatched. There are 15 residues in the CDR3. Per the germline V gene, CDR1 is MNHEY and CDR2 is SVGAGI.

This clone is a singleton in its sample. CDR3 sequence reads: CASIPGTEYYGYTF. CDR3 DNA sequence: TGTGCCAGCATCCCCGGAACAGAATACTATGGCTACACCTTC. This chain links TRBV28 with TRBJ1-2; D gene unclear. The CDR3 extends over 14 amino acids. With 7 bases removed from V and 3 bases from J, the gap between germline ends came to 15 bases. In germline, CDR1 is MDHEN, CDR2 SYDVKM.

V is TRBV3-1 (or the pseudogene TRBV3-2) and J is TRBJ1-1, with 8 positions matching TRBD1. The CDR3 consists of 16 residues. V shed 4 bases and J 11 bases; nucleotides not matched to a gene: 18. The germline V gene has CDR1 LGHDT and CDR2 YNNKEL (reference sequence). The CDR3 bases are TGTGCCAGCAGCCGACGATCAGACAGGGGACCTACCCGGGCTTTCTTT. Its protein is CASSRRSDRGPTRAFF.

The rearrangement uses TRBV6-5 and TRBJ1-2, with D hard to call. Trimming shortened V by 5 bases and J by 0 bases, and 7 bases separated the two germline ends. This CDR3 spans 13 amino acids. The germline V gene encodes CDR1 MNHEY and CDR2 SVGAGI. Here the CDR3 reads CASSPGANYGYTF. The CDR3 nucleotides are TGTGCCAGCAGTCCCGGGGCTAACTATGGCTACACCTTC.

DNA for the CDR3: TGTGCCAGCGGTTCGGAACGGGAGATATATACCGGGGAGCTGTTTTTT. Protein: CASGSEREIYTGELFF. This sequence joins TRBV3-1 (or the pseudogene TRBV3-2) and TRBJ2-2; perhaps TRBD2 as D (6 bases). V was shortened by 8 bases and J by 5 bases, with 21 bases between the two germline ends. The CDR3 covers 16 residues. Germline values: CDR1 LGHDT, CDR2 YNNKEL (reference sequence).

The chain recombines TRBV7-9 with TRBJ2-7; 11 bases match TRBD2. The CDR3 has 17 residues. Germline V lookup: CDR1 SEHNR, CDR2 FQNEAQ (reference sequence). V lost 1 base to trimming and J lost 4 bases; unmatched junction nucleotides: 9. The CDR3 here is CASSLDHFTSGGYEQYF. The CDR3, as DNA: TGTGCCAGCAGCTTAGACCATTTTACTAGCGGGGGATACGAGCAGTACTTC.

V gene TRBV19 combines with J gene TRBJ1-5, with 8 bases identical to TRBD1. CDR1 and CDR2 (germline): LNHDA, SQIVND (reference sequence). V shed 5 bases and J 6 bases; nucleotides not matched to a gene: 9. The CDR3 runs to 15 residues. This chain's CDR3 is CASSAGQGRLQPQHF. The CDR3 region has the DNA TGTGCCAGTAGTGCAGGACAGGGAAGACTTCAGCCCCAGCATTTT.

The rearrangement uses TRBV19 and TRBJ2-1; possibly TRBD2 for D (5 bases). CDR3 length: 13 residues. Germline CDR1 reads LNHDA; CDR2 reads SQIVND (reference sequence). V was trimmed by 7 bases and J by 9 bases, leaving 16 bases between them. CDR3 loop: CASNQLGLGEQFF. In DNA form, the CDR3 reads TGTGCCAGTAACCAACTAGGTCTGGGTGAGCAGTTCTTC.

In DNA, the CDR3 is TGTGCCAGCAGCACTCGGGGAGGGAATTCACCCCTCCACTTT. Amino acid sequence: CASSTRGGNSPLHF. The chain is built from TRBV9 and TRBJ1-6; D is uncertain. The V end was cut by 4 bases, the J end by 7 bases, with 12 bases between. The CDR3 runs 14 residues. The V gene's germline CDR1 is SGDLS and CDR2 YYNGEE.

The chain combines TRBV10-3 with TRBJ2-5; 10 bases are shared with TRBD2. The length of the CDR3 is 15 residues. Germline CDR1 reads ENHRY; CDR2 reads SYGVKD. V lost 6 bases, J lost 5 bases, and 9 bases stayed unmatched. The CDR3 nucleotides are TGTGCCATCAGAAGGGCTAGCGGGAGCATGGAGACCCAGTACTTC. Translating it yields CAIRRASGSMETQYF.

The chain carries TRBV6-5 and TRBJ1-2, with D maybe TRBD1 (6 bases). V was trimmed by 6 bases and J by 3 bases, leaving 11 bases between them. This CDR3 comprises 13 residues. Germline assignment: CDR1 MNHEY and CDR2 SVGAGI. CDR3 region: CASSPHRDYGYTF. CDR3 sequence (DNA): TGTGCCAGCAGCCCCCACAGGGACTATGGCTACACCTTC.

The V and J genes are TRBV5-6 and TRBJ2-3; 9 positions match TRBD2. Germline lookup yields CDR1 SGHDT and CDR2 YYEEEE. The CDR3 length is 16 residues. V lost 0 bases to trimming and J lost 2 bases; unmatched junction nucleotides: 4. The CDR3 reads CASSLGSGRATDTQYF. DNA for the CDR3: TGTGCCAGCAGCTTGGGTAGCGGGAGAGCCACAGATACGCAGTATTTT.

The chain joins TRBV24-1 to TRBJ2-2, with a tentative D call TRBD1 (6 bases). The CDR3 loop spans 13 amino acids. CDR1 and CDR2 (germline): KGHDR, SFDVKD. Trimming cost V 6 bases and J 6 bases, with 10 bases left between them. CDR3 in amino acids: CATSKPGAGELFF. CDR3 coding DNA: TGTGCCACCAGTAAACCAGGGGCCGGGGAGCTGTTTTTT.

CDR3 amino acids: CASKAQGIGEQYF. DNA of the CDR3: TGTGCCAGTAAGGCACAGGGAATAGGCGAGCAGTACTTC. J is TRBJ2-7 and V is TRBV19, with TRBD1 as a possible D gene (6 bases). V was pared by 7 bases and J by 6 bases, with 16 bases between. CDR3 length: 13 residues. Germline V gene lookup returns CDR1 LNHDA and CDR2 SQIVND (reference sequence).

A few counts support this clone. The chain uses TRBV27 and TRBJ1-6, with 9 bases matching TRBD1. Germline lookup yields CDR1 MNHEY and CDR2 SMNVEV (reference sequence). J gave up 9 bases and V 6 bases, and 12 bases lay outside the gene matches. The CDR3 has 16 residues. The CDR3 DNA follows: TGTGCCAGCAGCCAAGCCCACAGGGGGCGTTTTTCACCCCTCCACTTT. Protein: CASSQAHRGRFSPLHF.

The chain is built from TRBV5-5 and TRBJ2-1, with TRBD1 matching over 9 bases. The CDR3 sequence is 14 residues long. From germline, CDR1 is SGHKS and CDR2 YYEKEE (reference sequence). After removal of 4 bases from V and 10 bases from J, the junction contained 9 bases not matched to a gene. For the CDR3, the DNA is TGTGCCAGCAGCCCGGGACAGGGACTCGGGGAGCAGTTCTTC. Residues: CASSPGQGLGEQFF. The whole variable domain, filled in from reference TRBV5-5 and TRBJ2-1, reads DAGVTQSPTHLIKTRGQQVTLRCSPISGHKSVSWYQQVLGQGPQFIFQYYEKEERGRGNFPDRFSARQFPNYSSELNVNALLLGDSALYLCASSPGQGLGEQFFGPGTRLTVL.

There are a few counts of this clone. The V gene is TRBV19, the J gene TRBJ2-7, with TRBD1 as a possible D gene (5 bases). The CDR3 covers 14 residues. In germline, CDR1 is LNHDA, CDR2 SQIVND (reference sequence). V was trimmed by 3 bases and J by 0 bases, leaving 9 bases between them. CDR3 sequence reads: CASSMKGVSYEQYF. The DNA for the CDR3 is TGTGCCAGTAGTATGAAAGGGGTCTCCTACGAGCAGTACTTC.

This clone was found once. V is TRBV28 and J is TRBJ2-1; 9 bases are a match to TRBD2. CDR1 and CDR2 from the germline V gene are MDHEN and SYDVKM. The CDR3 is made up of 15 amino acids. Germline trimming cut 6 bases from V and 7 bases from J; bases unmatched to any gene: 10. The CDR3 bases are TGTGCCAGCAGGACCACCGGGACTAGCTGGAATGAGCAGTTCTTC. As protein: CASRTTGTSWNEQFF.

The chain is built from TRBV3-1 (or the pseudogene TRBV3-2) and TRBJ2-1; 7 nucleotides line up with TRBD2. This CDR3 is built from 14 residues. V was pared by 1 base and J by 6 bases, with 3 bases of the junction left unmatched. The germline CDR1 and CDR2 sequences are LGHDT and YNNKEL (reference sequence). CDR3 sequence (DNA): TGTGCCAGCAGCCAAGGGGGACTAATCAATGAGCAGTTCTTC. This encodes CASSQGGLINEQFF.

The CDR3 region is CASSPPGRGLTMNTEAFF. CDR3 nucleotide sequence: TGTGCCAGCTCACCACCGGGCAGGGGCCTTACTATGAACACTGAAGCTTTCTTT. The J gene is TRBJ1-1, the V gene TRBV18, with D perhaps matching TRBD1 (6 bases). The V gene lost 0 bases and the J gene lost 0 bases, with 17 bases spanning the gap. This CDR3 comprises 18 residues. Germline V lookup: CDR1 KGHSH, CDR2 LQKENI.

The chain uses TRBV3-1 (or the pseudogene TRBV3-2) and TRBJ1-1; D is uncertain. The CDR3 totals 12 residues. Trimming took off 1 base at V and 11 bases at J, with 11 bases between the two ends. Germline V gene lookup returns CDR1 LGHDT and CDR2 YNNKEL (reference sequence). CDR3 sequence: CASSQVGQTAFF. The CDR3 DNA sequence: TGTGCCAGCAGCCAAGTTGGGCAGACGGCTTTCTTT.

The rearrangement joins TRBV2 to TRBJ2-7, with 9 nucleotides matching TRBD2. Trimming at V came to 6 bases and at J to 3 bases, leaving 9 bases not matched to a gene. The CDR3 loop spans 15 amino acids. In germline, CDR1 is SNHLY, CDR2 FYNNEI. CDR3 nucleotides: TGTGCCAGCAGCGACTGGGGTAGCGGGAGCTACGAGCAGTACTTC. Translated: CASSDWGSGSYEQYF. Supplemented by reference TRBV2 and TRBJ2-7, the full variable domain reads EPEVTQTPSHQVTQMGQEVILRCVPISNHLYFYWYRQILGQKVEFLVSFYNNEISEKSEIFDDQFSVERPDGSNFTLKIRSTKLEDSAMYFCASSDWGSGSYEQYFGPGTRLTVT.

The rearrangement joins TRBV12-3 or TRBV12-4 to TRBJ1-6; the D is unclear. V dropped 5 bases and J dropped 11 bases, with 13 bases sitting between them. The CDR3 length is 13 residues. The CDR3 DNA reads TGTGCCAGCAGTCGTGACCTCGAGGCACCCCTCCACTTT. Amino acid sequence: CASSRDLEAPLHF.

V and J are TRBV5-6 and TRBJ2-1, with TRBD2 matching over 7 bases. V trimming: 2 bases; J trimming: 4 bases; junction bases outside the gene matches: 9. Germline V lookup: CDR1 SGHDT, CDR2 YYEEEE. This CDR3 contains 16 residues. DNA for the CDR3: TGTGCCAGCAGCTTACATAGCGGGTCAACTTACAATGAGCAGTTCTTC. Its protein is CASSLHSGSTYNEQFF.

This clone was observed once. The CDR3 sequence is CASSLVQRYYEQYF. Here the CDR3 DNA reads TGTGCCAGCAGTTTAGTACAGCGGTACTACGAGCAGTACTTC. The chain is built from TRBV28 and TRBJ2-7; D perhaps matches TRBD2 (5 bases). V was clipped by 2 bases and J by 3 bases, with 11 bases between them. The CDR3 has 14 residues. Germline V lookup: CDR1 MDHEN, CDR2 SYDVKM.